This T cell receptor beta chain was sequenced for a study of long-term antiretroviral therapy in people with HIV. Trimming took 4 bases from V and 0 from J, leaving 13 bases between them. This CDR3 contains 16 residues. The germline V gene has CDR1 SGDLS and CDR2 YYNGEE. Researchers report immunoSEQ v3.0 was run at survey level. The study targeted 40,000-50,000 T-cell genomes per sample in sequencing. Some clones are missing from TCRdb's copy, which holds only in-frame ones; the method was immunoSEQ multiplex PCR. The table shows under 50,000 clones, with 75% to 90% occurring only once. General study results and limits: Clonotypes expanded prior to ART showed repertoire dominance at all sampled time points. Researchers lacked any data on ART adherence, viral resistance or therapy changes.

Held in samples before DNA extraction were about 0.85-10 million cryopreserved PBMC. With respect to this clone: Its target is unknown.

Sequencing was performed on unsorted PBMCs, taken 3.1 years after starting antiretroviral therapy. The gene calls are TRBV9 and TRBJ1-4; D possibly corresponds to TRBD1 (5 bases). The TCR originated in a woman between 50 and 59 years old with HIV. CDR3 DNA sequence: TGTGCCAGCAGCCGTGGGGCGCAGGCAACTAATGAAAAACTGTTTTTT. Encoded protein: CASSRGAQATNEKLFF. Supplemented by reference TRBV9 and TRBJ1-4, the full variable domain reads DSGVTQTPKHLITATGQRVTLRCSPRSGDLSVYWYQQSLDQGLQFLIQYYNGEERAKGNILERFSAQQFPDLHSELNLSSLELGDSALYFCASSRGAQATNEKLFFGSGTQLSVL.